Sequencing of this TCR beta chain was carried out in a study of blood T cell repertoires in COVID-19. Study at large: Donors in the United States, Italy and Spain gave samples during acute or convalescent COVID-19. The cDNA or gDNA used as material had been derived from T cells, B-cell-depleted T cells, or PBMCs.

Methods used by the authors: Cell counts per sample came from amplifying reference gene primers. Produced via immunoSEQ multiplex PCR; TCRdb's table is partial and in-frame only. V, J and clone size were drawn from that table, and D and trimming were deduced from the DNA. Of over 300,000 clones in the sample, more than 80% are singletons; the top ten hold 5% to 7%. The sample comprised peripheral blood. The TCR originated in a man in his late teens or twenties who had recovered from COVID-19.

The CDR3 DNA sequence: TGCGCCACGACCGCACAGGTGAACACTGAAGCTTTCTTT. This codes for CATTAQVNTEAFF. The rearrangement links TRBV10-1 to TRBJ1-1, with D possibly matching TRBD1 (5 bases). The germline V gene encodes CDR1 WNHNN and CDR2 SYGVQD (reference sequence). V lost 10 bases to trimming and J lost 0 bases, with 12 bases between them. The CDR3 length is 13 residues.